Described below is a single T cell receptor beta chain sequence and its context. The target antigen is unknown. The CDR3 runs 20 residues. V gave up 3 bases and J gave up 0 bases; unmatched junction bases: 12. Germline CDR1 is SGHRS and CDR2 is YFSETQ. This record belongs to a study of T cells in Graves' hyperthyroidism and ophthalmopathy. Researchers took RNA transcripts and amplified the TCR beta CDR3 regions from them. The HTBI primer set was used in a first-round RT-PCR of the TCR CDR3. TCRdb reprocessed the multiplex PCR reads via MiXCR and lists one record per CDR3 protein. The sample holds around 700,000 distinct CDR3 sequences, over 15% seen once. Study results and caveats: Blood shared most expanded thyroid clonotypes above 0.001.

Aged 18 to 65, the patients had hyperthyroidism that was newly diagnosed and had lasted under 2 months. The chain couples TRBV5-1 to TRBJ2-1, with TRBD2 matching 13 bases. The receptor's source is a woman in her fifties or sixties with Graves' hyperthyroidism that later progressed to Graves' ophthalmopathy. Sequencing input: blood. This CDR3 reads CASSSPSLAGGPSSYNEQFF. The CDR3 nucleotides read TGCGCCAGCAGCTCCCCTTCACTAGCGGGGGGGCCAAGCTCCTACAATGAGCAGTTCTTC.